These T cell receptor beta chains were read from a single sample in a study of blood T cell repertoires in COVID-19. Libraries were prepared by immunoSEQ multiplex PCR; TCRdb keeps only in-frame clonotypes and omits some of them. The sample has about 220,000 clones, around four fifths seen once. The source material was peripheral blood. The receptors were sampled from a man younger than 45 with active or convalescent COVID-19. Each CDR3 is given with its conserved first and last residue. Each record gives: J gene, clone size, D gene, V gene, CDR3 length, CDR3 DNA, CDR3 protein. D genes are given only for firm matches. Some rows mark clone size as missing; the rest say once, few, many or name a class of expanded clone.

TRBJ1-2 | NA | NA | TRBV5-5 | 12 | TGTGCCAGCAGCCCCGACACCTATGGCTACACCTTC | CASSPDTYGYTF
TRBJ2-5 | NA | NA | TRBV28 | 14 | TGTGCCAGCAGTTTAGTGTCAGGAGGGCAGACCCAGTACTTC | CASSLVSGGQTQYF
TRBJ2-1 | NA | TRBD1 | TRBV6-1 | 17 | TGTGCCAGCAGTGAAGAGGGGACAGGGTTGAGGTACAATGAGCAGTTCTTC | CASSEEGTGLRYNEQFF
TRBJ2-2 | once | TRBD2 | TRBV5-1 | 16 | TGCGCCAGCAGGCCACGGGGGGGAGACCTCACCGGGGAGCTGTTTTTT | CASRPRGGDLTGELFF
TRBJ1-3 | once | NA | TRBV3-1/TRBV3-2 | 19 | TGTGCCAGCAGCCAACTTCCACCTCGGGGGTTCCTCTCTGGAAACACCATATATTTT | CASSQLPPRGFLSGNTIYF
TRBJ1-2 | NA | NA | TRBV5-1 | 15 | TGCGCCAGCAGCTTGGCCTCGGCGGGAAACTATGGCTACACCTTC | CASSLASAGNYGYTF
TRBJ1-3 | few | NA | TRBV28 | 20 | TGTGCCAGCAGTTTAGTACGGGGTGCCTCTACCCTCCCCTCTGGAAACACCATATATTTT | CASSLVRGASTLPSGNTIYF
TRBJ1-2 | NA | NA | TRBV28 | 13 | TGTGCCAGCAGCCTACCCCAATATGGTGGCTACACCTTC | CASSLPQYGGYTF
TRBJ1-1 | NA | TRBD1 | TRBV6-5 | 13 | TGTGCCAGCAGTACCAACAGGGGACGCGAAGCTTTCTTT | CASSTNRGREAFF
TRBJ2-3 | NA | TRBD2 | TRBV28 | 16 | TGTGCCAGCAGTTTACTAGCGGGAGGACTCACAGATACGCAGTATTTT | CASSLLAGGLTDTQYF
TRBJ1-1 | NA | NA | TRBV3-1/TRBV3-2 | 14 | TGTGCCAGCAGCCAAGGGGCAGGGGCGACCGAAGCTTTCTTT | CASSQGAGATEAFF
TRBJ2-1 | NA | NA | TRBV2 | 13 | TGTGCCAGCAGTGAGGGATGGGAGAATGAGCAGTTCTTC | CASSEGWENEQFF
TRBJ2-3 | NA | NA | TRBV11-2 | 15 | TGTGCCAGCAGCTTAGGCGGGCAGCGGAGAGATACGCAGTATTTT | CASSLGGQRRDTQYF
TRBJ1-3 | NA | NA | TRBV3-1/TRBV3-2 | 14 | TGTGCCAGCAGCCCTGGACGGACAACTTACACCATATATTTT | CASSPGRTTYTIYF
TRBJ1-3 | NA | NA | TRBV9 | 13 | TGTGCCAGCAGCCCAAGGTCCGCAGGGGTGGCGGATTTT | CASSPRSAGVADF
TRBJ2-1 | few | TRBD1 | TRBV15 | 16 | TGTGCCACCAGCAGAGGGGCCGGGACAGGAGGAGAGGAGCAGTTCTTC | CATSRGAGTGGEEQFF
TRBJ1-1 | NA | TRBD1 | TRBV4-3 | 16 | TGCGCCAGCAGCCACCTAAGTGGGGCAGGGGGGACTGAAGCTTTCTTT | CASSHLSGAGGTEAFF
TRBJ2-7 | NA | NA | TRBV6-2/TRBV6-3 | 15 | TGTGCCAGCAGTTATTCCGAGACTAGTCTCTACGAGCAGTACTTC | CASSYSETSLYEQYF
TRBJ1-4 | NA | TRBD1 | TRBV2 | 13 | TGTGCCAGCTTCAGGGGGAGTAATGAAAAACTGTTTTTT | CASFRGSNEKLFF
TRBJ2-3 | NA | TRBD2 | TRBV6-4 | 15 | TGTGCCAGCAGGGAGACTAGCGGGGGGCCAGATACGCAGTATTTT | CASRETSGGPDTQYF
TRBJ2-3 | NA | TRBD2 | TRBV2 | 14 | TGTGCCAGCGGGAGGGTGGGTAGCGCAGATACGCAGTATTTT | CASGRVGSADTQYF
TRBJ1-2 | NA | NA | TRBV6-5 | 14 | TGTGCCAGCAGGTGGGGGGAGAAGGGCTGGGGCTACACCTTC | CASRWGEKGWGYTF
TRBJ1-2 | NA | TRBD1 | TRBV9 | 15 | TGTGCCAGCAGCGTACAAGGGACAGGGGGGGATGGCTACACCTTC | CASSVQGTGGDGYTF
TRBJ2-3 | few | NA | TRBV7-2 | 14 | TGTGCCAGCAGCTTAGCCCTCCGCACAGATACGCAGTATTTT | CASSLALRTDTQYF
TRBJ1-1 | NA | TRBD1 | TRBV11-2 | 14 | TGTGCCAGCAGCTCGGACAGGGCGGACACTGAAGCTTTCTTT | CASSSDRADTEAFF
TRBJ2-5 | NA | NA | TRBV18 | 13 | TGTGCCAGCTCACCACAGAGGGAGGAGACCCAGTACTTC | CASSPQREETQYF
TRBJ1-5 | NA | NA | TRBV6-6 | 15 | TGTGCCAGCGGACCTTCGTCGGGGGTCGGTCAGCCCCAGCATTTT | CASGPSSGVGQPQHF
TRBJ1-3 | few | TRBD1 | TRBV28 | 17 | TGTGCCAGCAGTTTTTCCGGGACAGGGTTTTCTGGAAACACCATATATTTT | CASSFSGTGFSGNTIYF
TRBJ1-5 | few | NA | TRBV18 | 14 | TGTGCCAGCCAACGTGGGGGGAATAATCAGCCCCAGCATTTT | CASQRGGNNQPQHF
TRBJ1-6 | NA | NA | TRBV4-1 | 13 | TGCGCCAGCAGCCAGGTGACTTATTCACCCCTCCACTTT | CASSQVTYSPLHF
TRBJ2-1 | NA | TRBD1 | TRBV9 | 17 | TGTGCCAGCAGTAGCTCGCCGGGACAGGGTTTAACCCCTGAGCAGTTCTTC | CASSSSPGQGLTPEQFF
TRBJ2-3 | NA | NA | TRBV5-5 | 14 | TGTGCCAGCAGCTCAGGACAGCCCACAGATACGCAGTATTTT | CASSSGQPTDTQYF
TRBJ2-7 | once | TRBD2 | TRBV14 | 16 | TGTGCCAGCAGCCAAGGGGATAGCGGGCCCCCCTACGAGCAGTACTTC | CASSQGDSGPPYEQYF
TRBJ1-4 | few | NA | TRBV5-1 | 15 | TGCGCCAGCAGCTTCGGGATTCCAACTAATGAAAAACTGTTTTTT | CASSFGIPTNEKLFF
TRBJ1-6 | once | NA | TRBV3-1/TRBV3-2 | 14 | TGTGCCAGCAGCCCCCAGGCAGGGCGATCACCCCTCCACTTT | CASSPQAGRSPLHF
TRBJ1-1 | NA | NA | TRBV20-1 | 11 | TGCAGTGCAAAGCGCCCCACTGAAGCTTTCTTT | CSAKRPTEAFF
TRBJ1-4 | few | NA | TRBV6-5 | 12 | TGTGCCACCTTGGATACAGGGCAAAAACTGTTTTTT | CATLDTGQKLFF
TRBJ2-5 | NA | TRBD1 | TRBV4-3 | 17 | TGCGCCAGCAGCCAAGCCCCGGCAGGGGGTTCCCGGTCTCCCCAGTACTTC | CASSQAPAGGSRSPQYF
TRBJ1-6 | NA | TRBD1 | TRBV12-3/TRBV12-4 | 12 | TGTGCCAGCGGACAGGGGAATTCACCCCTCCACTTT | CASGQGNSPLHF
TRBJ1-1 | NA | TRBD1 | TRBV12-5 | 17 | TGTGCTAGTGGTTTGGTACTAACAGGGGGCCTTGACACTGAAGCTTTCTTT | CASGLVLTGGLDTEAFF
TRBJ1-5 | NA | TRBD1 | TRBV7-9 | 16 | TGTGCCAGCAGCTTAGGTACGGGACAGGGTTTACAGCCCCAGCATTTT | CASSLGTGQGLQPQHF
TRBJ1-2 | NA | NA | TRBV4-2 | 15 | TGTGCCAGCAGCCAAAGGGGAGGGGTACTGGAGGGCTACACCTTC | CASSQRGGVLEGYTF
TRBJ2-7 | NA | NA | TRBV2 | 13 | TGTGCCAGCAGTTCCCGCAGGGGTTACGAGCAGTACTTC | CASSSRRGYEQYF
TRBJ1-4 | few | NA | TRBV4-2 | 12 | TGTGCCAGCAGCCAGTGGGGCGAAAAACTGTTTTTT | CASSQWGEKLFF
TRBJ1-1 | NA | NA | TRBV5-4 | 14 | TGTGCCAGCAGGGCCGACAGGACGAACACTGAAGCTTTCTTT | CASRADRTNTEAFF